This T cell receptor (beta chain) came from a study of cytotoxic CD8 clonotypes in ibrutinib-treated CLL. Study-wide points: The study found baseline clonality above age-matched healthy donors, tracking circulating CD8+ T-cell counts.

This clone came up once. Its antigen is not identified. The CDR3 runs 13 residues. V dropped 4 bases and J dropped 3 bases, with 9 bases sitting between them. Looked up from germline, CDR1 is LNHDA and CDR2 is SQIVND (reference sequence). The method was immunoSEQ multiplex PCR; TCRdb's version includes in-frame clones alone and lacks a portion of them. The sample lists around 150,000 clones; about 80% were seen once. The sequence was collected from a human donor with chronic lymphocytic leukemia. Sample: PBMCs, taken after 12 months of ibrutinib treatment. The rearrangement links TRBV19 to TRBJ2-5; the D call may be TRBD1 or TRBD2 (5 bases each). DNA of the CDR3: TGTGCCAGTAGTAGGGGGTCGGAAGAGACCCAGTACTTC. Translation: CASSRGSEETQYF.